The source of this T cell receptor beta chain is a study of cytomegalovirus exposure and HLA in healthy donors. Study results and limitations: Association of a missense DCLRE1C variant with TCR beta V- and J-gene trimming was reported in a later analysis.

The CDR3 has 14 residues. In germline, CDR1 is MNHNY, CDR2 SVGAGI (reference sequence). Use of 60 Vbeta and 13 Jbeta primers characterized the PCR. This table comes from immunoSEQ multiplex PCR, and its TCRdb copy is limited to in-frame clones, with some not included. The sample has fewer than 110,000 clones; approximately 85% are singletons. The donors gave bone marrow, and they were healthy. On this clone: Antigen: not known. An end of the junction differs from the germline gene, which may be a read error.

The chain links TRBV6-6 to TRBJ2-7, with D tentatively TRBD2 (5 bases). The clonotype originates from a man aged 25 to 40 in good health and CMV-seronegative. Sequencing was carried out using PBMCs. CDR3 in DNA: TGTGCCAGCGGTTACCCGGACTCTGCCTACGAGCAGTACTTC. It yields the protein CASGYPDSAYEQYF.